This T cell receptor beta chain was captured by sequencing in a study of cytomegalovirus exposure and HLA in healthy donors. In the PCR, 60 Vbeta and 13 Jbeta primers were used. Assay: immunoSEQ multiplex PCR; the TCRdb copy retains only in-frame clones and omits some. The data show tens of thousands of clones, around 70% seen once. Judged by abundance, this clone is medium-sized. The V end was cut by 2 bases, the J end by 2 bases, with 13 bases between. The CDR3 extends over 16 amino acids. This TCR came from a woman aged 45-60 years in good health and CMV-seropositive. Sequencing used PBMCs. V gene TRBV23-1 combines with J gene TRBJ1-3; D uncertain. TRBV23-1 is annotated as an ORF whose role is uncertain. CDR3 residues: CASSQLCGSAGNTIYF. The CDR3 nucleotides read TGCGCCAGCAGTCAACTGTGCGGCAGCGCTGGAAACACCATATATTTT.